This T cell receptor beta chain derives from a study of cytomegalovirus exposure and HLA in healthy donors. Study results and caveats: TCR beta chains associated with HLA were, in a later analysis, more clonally expanded than equally common others. Rarity marked most TCR sequences, yet some public TCRs occurred in many donors. V- and J-gene trimming in TCR beta was tied to a missense DCLRE1C variant by an analysis performed later.

Primers for the PCR totalled 60 Vbeta and 13 Jbeta. Clones were sequenced by immunoSEQ multiplex PCR, and TCRdb holds only the in-frame ones, with some missing. The sample features some 110,000 clones, with approximately 6.2% in its top ten. In the case of this clone: What it recognizes is unknown.

This TCR was sampled from a man aged 35-49 years in good health and CMV-seropositive. Source material: PBMCs.

CDR3 region: CASSPTRGHNEQFF. Written as DNA, the CDR3 is TGTGCCAGCAGCCCAACCAGGGGCCACAATGAGCAGTTCTTC. The chain joins TRBV5-4 to TRBJ2-1; maybe TRBD1 (6 bases). The CDR3 sequence is 14 residues long. Deletions cut 4 bases from V and 5 bases from J, with 13 bases between. Germline V CDR1 and CDR2: SGHNT, YYREEE (reference sequence). The full variable domain, with the rest looked up from reference TRBV5-4 and TRBJ2-1, is ETGVTQSPTHLIKTRGQQVTLRCSSQSGHNTVSWYQQALGQGPQFIFQYYREEENGRGNFPPRFSGLQFPNYSSELNVNALELDDSALYLCASSPTRGHNEQFFGPGTRLTVL.